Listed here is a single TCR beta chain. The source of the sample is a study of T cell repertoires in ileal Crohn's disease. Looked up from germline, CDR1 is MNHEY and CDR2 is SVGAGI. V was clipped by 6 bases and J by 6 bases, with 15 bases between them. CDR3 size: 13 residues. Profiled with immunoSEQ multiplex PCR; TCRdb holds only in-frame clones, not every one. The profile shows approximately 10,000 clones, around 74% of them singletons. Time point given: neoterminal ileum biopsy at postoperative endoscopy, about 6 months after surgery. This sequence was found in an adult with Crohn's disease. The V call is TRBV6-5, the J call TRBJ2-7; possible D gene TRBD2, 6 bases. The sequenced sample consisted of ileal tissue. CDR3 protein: CASRTTLGGEQYF. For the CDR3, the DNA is TGTGCCAGCAGGACGACATTGGGAGGCGAGCAGTACTTC.